This T cell receptor (beta chain) was captured by sequencing in a study of blood T cell repertoires in COVID-19. This clone was observed a handful of times. Sequencing was performed with immunoSEQ multiplex PCR; in TCRdb, only in-frame clones are kept and a portion is missing. The repertoire includes about 91,000 clones, around 90% of them detected once, and 4.5% sits in the top ten. V shed 3 bases and J 6 bases; nucleotides not matched to a gene: 1. This CDR3 contains 13 residues. Germline assignment: CDR1 SGHTA and CDR2 FQGTGA. Sequencing was carried out using peripheral blood. The TCR comes from a man aged 70-80 years with acute or convalescent COVID-19. The chain has TRBV7-3 and TRBJ1-2, with TRBD1 matching over 10 bases. The CDR3 DNA reads as TGTGCCAGCAGCTTCGGGACAGGGGATGGCTACACCTTC. Translated, it gives CASSFGTGDGYTF.